Listed below are T cell receptor beta chains from one sample, sequenced in a study of control samples from healthy donors and cancer patients. Clones were read by immunoSEQ multiplex PCR, and TCRdb kept only the in-frame ones, dropping some. The sample lists around 93,000 clones; more than 90% were seen once. The sequencing sample was made of blood. Receptors originate from a human donor in good health. The donor label of this sample is uncertain. CDR3s include the opening cysteine and the closing phenylalanine or tryptophan. Each record gives: CDR3 DNA, CDR3 protein, V gene, CDR3 length, J gene, D gene, clone size. A D gene is named only where the DNA matches it firmly. Where a row states a size, it is once, few, many or the class of an expanded clone; other rows omit it.

TGTGCCAGCAGCCCCGGACTGCCAAAACTGTTTTTT,CASSPGLPKLFF,TRBV11-2,12,TRBJ1-4,.,few
TGCGCCAGCAGCTTGAATAGGGGGAACAATGAGCAGTTCTTC,CASSLNRGNNEQFF,TRBV5-1,14,TRBJ2-1,.,.
TGTGCCATCAGTTCCGACGGCTATGGCTACACCTTC,CAISSDGYGYTF,TRBV10-3,12,TRBJ1-2,.,.
TGTGCCAGCAGCGAAGACAGCGGTGAAAAACTGTTTTTT,CASSEDSGEKLFF,TRBV7-3,13,TRBJ1-4,.,.
TGTGCCAGCAGCTTAGGTGTAAACACGCACACTGAAGCTTTCTTT,CASSLGVNTHTEAFF,TRBV7-8,15,TRBJ1-1,.,.
TGCGCCAGCTCAGAGGGGTCAAATGAAAAACTGTTTTTT,CASSEGSNEKLFF,TRBV5-1,13,TRBJ1-4,.,.
TGTGCCAGCAGTTATTCGGGGGACTATGGCTACACCTTC,CASSYSGDYGYTF,TRBV6-2/TRBV6-3,13,TRBJ1-2,.,.
TGCGCCAGCAGCTTATGGGGAGGCCCTAATCAGCCCCAGCATTTT,CASSLWGGPNQPQHF,TRBV5-1,15,TRBJ1-5,.,.
TGTGCCAGCAGCCCCCGGTCAGGGGTTGCTGGGAAGAACACTGAAGCTTTCTTT,CASSPRSGVAGKNTEAFF,TRBV3-1/TRBV3-2,18,TRBJ1-1,.,.
TGTGCCAGTACCTCGCGCCGGGACATTGGTTCACCCCTCCACTTT,CASTSRRDIGSPLHF,TRBV19,15,TRBJ1-6,.,.
TGTGCCAGCAGCTTCTCGGGATACTATGGCTACACCTTC,CASSFSGYYGYTF,TRBV12-3/TRBV12-4,13,TRBJ1-2,.,.
TGTGCCAGCAGCTGGGACAGCTACAATGAGCAGTTCTTC,CASSWDSYNEQFF,TRBV5-6,13,TRBJ2-1,TRBD1,.
TGCGCCAGCAGCTTGGAGGCTACGGTAGCTTTCTTT,CASSLEATVAFF,TRBV5-1,12,TRBJ1-1,.,.
TGCGCCAGCAGCTTGGGTCGCAGTACGATCAACACTGAAGCTTTCTTT,CASSLGRSTINTEAFF,TRBV5-1,16,TRBJ1-1,.,.
TGCGCCAGCAGCAGGGAACAGGCCGGGCCCACTGAAGCTTTCTTT,CASSREQAGPTEAFF,TRBV5-1,15,TRBJ1-1,.,.
TGTGCCAGCAGCTTCGCGGGAGAGCAGTACTTC,CASSFAGEQYF,TRBV5-5,11,TRBJ2-7,.,few
TGTGCCAGCAGCCCTCTAGGCCTGGATGAGGGTGAAGCTTTCTTT,CASSPLGLDEGEAFF,TRBV11-2,15,TRBJ1-1,.,few
TGTGCCAGCAGCGATAGCGGGGGGGCAGGGACCCAGTACTTC,CASSDSGGAGTQYF,TRBV5-4,14,TRBJ2-5,TRBD2,.
TGTGCCAGCAGCTTGTTTCTGAACACTGAAGCTTTCTTT,CASSLFLNTEAFF,TRBV5-6,13,TRBJ1-1,.,.
TGCGCCAGCAGCCAAGGGCTGGGCACCGGGGAGCTGTTTTTT,CASSQGLGTGELFF,TRBV4-1,14,TRBJ2-2,.,.
TGTGCCAGCAGTGTTCACACAGGAATTCAACAGCCCCAGCATTTT,CASSVHTGIQQPQHF,TRBV2,15,TRBJ1-5,.,.
TGTGCCAGCAGGATGAGGGACAACTCCTACAATGAGCAGTTCTTC,CASRMRDNSYNEQFF,TRBV7-2,15,TRBJ2-1,.,.
TGTGCCAGTAGTATCCCGACAGGGGGCCATGGAAACACCATATATTTT,CASSIPTGGHGNTIYF,TRBV19,16,TRBJ1-3,TRBD1,once